This T cell receptor beta chain appears in the sequencing data of a study of T cells after yellow fever vaccination. Each CDR3 protein gets one entry after TCRdb re-called the 5' RACE reads with MiXCR. The data contain some 130,000 distinct CDR3 sequences, less than 8.5% of them singletons. This CDR3 comprises 13 residues. Germline CDR1 reads GTSNPN; CDR2 reads SVGIG (reference sequence). The V and J ends lost 8 bases and 10 bases, in that order; junction bases with no gene match: 13. The source was CD4+ T cells sorted from PBMCs, collected 10 days after the yellow fever booster vaccination. This sequence was found in a young man who received the YFV17D yellow fever vaccine. The chain carries TRBV30 and TRBJ2-1; TRBD2 aligns across 8 bases. The chain's CDR3 is CAGSGLGMGEQFF. In DNA, the CDR3 is TGTGCCGGTTCGGGACTAGGCATGGGGGAGCAGTTCTTC.